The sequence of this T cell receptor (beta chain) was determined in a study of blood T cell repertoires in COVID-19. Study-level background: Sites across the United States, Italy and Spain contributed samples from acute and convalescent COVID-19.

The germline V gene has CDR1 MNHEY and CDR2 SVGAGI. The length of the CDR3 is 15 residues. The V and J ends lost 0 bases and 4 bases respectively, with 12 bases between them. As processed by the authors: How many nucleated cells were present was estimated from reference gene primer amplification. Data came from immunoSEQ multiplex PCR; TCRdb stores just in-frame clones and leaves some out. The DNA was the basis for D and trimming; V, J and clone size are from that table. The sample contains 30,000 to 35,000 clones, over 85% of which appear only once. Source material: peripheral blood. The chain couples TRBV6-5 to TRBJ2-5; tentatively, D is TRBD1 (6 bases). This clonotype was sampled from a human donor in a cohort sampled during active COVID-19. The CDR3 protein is CASSYSQGRVETQYF. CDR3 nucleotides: TGTGCCAGCAGTTACTCACAGGGTAGAGTAGAGACCCAGTACTTC.